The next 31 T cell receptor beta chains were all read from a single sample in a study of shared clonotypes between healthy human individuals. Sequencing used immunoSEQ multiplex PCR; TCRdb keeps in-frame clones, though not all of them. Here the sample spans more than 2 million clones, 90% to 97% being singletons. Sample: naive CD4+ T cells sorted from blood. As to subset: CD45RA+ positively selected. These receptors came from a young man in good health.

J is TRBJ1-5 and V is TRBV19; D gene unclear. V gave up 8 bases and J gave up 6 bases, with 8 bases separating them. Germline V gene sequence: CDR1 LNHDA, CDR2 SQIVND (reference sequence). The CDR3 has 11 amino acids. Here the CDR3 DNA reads TGTGCCAGTGGCCCTGGTCAGCCCCAGCATTTT. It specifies CASGPGQPQHF.

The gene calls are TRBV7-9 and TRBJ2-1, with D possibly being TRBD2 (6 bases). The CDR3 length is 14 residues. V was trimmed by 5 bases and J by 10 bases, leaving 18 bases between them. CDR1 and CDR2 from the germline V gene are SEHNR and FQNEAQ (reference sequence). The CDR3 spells CASSPEAVGGEQFF. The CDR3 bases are TGTGCCAGCAGCCCCGAAGCCGTTGGGGGGGAGCAGTTCTTC.

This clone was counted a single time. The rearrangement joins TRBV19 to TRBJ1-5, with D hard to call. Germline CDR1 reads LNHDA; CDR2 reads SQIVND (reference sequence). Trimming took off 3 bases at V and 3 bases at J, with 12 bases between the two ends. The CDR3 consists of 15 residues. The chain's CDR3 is CASSMGRNLNQPQHF. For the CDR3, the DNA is TGTGCCAGTAGTATGGGTCGGAACCTCAATCAGCCCCAGCATTTT.

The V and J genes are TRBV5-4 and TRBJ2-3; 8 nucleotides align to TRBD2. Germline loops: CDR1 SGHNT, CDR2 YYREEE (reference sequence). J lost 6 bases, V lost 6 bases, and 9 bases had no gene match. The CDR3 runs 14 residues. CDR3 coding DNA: TGTGCCAGCACTGAGGGACTAGAGGTTGATACGCAGTATTTT. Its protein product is CASTEGLEVDTQYF.

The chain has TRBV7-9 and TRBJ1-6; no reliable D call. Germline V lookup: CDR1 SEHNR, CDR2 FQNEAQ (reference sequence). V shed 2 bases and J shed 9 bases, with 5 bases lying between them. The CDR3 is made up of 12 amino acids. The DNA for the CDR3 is TGTGCCAGCAGCTTATTCAGTTCACCCCTCCACTTT. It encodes CASSLFSSPLHF.

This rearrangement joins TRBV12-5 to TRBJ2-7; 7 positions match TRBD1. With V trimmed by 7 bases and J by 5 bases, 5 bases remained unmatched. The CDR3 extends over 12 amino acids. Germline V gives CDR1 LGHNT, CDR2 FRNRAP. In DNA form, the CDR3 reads TGTGCTAGTGTCATGGGGACAGACGAGCAGTACTTC. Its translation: CASVMGTDEQYF.

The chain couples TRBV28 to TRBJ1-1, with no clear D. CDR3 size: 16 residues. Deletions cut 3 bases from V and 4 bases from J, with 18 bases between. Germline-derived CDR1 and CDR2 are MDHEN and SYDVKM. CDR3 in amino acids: CASSLQRPGGSTEAFF. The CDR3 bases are TGTGCCAGCAGTTTGCAAAGACCCGGAGGGAGCACTGAAGCTTTCTTT.

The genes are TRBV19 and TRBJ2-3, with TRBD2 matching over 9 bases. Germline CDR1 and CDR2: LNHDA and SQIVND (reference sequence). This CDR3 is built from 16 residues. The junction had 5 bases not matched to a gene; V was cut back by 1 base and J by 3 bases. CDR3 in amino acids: CASSIGNSGGTDTQYF. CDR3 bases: TGTGCCAGTAGTATAGGGAATAGCGGGGGTACAGATACGCAGTATTTT.

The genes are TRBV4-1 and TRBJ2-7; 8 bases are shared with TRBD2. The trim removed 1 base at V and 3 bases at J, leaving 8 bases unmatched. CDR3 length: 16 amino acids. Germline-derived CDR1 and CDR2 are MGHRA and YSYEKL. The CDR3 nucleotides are TGCGCCAGCAGCCAAGGAGATAGCGGGACAAACTACGAGCAGTACTTC. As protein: CASSQGDSGTNYEQYF.

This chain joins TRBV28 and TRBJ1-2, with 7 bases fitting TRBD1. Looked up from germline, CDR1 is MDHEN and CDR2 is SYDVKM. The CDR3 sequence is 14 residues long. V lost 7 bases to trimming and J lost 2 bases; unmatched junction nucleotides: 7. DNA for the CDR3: TGTGCCAGCAAGGGGGCAGAGGGCAACTATGGCTACACCTTC. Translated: CASKGAEGNYGYTF.

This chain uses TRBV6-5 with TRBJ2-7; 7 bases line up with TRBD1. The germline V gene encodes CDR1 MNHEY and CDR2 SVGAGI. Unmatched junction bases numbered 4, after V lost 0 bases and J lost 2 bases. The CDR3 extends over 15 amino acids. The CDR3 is CASSYSRDSPYEQYF. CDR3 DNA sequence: TGTGCCAGCAGTTACTCCCGGGACAGCCCCTACGAGCAGTACTTC.

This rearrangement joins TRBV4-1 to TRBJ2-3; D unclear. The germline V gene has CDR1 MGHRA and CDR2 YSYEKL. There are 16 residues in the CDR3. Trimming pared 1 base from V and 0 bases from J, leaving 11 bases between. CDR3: CASSQGEVGSTDTQYF. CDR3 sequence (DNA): TGCGCCAGCAGCCAAGGCGAAGTGGGGAGCACAGATACGCAGTATTTT.

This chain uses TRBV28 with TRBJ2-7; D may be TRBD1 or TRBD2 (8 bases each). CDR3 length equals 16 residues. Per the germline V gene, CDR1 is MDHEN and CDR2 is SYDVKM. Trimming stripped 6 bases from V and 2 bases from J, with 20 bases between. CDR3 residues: CASSLTGGTGTYEQYF. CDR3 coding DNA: TGTGCCAGCAGCCTTACGGGGGGGACAGGTACCTACGAGCAGTACTTC.

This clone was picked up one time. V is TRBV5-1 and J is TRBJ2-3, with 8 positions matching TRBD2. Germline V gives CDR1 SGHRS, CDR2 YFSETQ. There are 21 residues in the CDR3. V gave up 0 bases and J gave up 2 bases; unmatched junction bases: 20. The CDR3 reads CASSLDRTGGRSRGPTDTQYF. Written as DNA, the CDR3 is TGCGCCAGCAGCTTGGACCGGACGGGGGGGCGTTCAAGAGGGCCCACAGATACGCAGTATTTT.

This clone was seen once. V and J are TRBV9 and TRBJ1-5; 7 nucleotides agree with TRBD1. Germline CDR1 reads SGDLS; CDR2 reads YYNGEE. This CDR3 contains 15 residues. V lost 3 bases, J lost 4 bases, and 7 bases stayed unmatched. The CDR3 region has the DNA TGTGCCAGCAGCGAGAGGGGACAGATGAATCAGCCCCAGCATTTT. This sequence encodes CASSERGQMNQPQHF.

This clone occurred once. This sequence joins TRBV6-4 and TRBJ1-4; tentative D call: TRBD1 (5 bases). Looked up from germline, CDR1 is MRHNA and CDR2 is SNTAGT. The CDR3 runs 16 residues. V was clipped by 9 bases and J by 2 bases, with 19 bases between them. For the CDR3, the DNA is TGTGCCAGAGTGAGTAGGGGCCCAGGGACTAATGAAAAACTGTTTTTT. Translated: CARVSRGPGTNEKLFF.

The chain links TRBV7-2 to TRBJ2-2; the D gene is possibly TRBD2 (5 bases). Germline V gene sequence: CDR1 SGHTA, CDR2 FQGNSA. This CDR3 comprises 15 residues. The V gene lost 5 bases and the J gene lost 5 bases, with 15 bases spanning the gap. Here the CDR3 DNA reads TGTGCCAGCAGCCGGGGAATCCCGGAGACCGGGGAGCTGTTTTTT. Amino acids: CASSRGIPETGELFF.

The CDR3 bases are TGTGCCAGCAGATGGGGACAGGGGGCGGATGGCTACACCTTC. Translating gives CASRWGQGADGYTF. J is TRBJ1-2 and V is TRBV6-5, with 12 bases lining up with TRBD1. The CDR3 loop spans 14 amino acids. V shed 6 bases and J 6 bases; nucleotides not matched to a gene: 5. CDR1 and CDR2 (germline): MNHEY, SVGAGI.

As DNA, the CDR3 is TGTGCCAGCAGCCCCGGTAGTGGGACCCAAACGGGGACTGAAGCTTTCTTT. Translating it yields CASSPGSGTQTGTEAFF. The chain couples TRBV7-9 to TRBJ1-1, with a possible D match to TRBD1 (5 bases). Germline CDR1 SEHNR, CDR2 FQNEAQ (reference sequence). V lost 5 bases and J lost 5, with 24 bases in between. The CDR3 consists of 17 residues.

DNA for the CDR3: TGTGCCAGCAGCAAGACAGGGGAAAGTGAAAAACTGTTTTTT. This codes for CASSKTGESEKLFF. J is TRBJ1-4 and V is TRBV5-4; 8 nucleotides line up with TRBD1. Germline V gives CDR1 SGHNT, CDR2 YYREEE (reference sequence). The CDR3 length is 14 residues. The trim removed 4 bases at V and 7 bases at J, leaving 6 bases unmatched.

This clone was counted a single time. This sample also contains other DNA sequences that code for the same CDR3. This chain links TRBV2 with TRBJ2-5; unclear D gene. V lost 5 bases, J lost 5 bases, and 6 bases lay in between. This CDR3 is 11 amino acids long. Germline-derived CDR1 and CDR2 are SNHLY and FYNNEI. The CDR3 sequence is CASSPRETQYF. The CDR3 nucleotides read TGTGCCAGCAGTCCCCGGGAGACCCAGTACTTC.

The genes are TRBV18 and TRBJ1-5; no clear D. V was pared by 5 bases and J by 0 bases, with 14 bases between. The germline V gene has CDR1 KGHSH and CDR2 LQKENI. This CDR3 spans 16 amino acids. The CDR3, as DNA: TGTGCCAGCTCATCTAACCAGCCCCCTAGCAATCAGCCCCAGCATTTT. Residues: CASSSNQPPSNQPQHF.

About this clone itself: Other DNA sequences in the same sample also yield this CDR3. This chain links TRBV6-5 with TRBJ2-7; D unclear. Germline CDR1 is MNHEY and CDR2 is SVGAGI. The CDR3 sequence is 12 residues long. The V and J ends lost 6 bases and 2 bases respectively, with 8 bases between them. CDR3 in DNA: TGTGCCAGCAGCAAAGGGCCCTACGAGCAGTACTTC. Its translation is CASSKGPYEQYF.

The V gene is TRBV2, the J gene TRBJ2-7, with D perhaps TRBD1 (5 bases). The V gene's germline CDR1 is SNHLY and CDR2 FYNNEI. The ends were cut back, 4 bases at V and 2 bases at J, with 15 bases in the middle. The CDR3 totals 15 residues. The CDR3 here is CASSVKRGSTYEQYF. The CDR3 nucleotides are TGTGCCAGCAGTGTAAAAAGGGGATCCACCTACGAGCAGTACTTC.

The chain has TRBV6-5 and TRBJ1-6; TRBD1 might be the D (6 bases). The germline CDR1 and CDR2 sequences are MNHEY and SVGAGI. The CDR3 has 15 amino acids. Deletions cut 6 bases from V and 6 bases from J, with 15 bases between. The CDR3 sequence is CASRHEQGANSPLHF. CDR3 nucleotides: TGTGCCAGCAGGCACGAACAGGGCGCTAATTCACCCCTCCACTTT.

The CDR3 protein is CATRQGVLQPQHF. The CDR3, as DNA: TGTGCCACCCGGCAGGGGGTGCTTCAGCCCCAGCATTTT. The gene calls are TRBV10-3 and TRBJ1-5, with 7 bases matching TRBD1. This CDR3 region has 13 residues. V trimming: 10 bases; J trimming: 6 bases; junction bases outside the gene matches: 9. Germline CDR1 is ENHRY and CDR2 is SYGVKD.

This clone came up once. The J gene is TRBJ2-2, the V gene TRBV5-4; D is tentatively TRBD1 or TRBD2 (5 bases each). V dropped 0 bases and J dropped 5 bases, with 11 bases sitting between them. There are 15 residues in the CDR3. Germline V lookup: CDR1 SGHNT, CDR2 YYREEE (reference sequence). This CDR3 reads CASSLGGEITGELFF. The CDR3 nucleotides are TGTGCCAGCAGCTTGGGAGGGGAGATTACCGGGGAGCTGTTTTTT.

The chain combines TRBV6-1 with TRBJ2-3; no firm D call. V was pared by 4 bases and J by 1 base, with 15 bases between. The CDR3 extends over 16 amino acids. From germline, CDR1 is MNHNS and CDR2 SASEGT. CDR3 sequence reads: CASSVRRMAGTDTQYF. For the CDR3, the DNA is TGTGCCAGCAGTGTCCGACGCATGGCGGGCACAGATACGCAGTATTTT.

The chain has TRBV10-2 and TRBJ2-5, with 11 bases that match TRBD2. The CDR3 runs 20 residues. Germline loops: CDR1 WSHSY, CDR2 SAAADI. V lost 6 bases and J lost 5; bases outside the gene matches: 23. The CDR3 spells CASSPNPATTSGKWSETQYF. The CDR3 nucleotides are TGCGCCAGCAGCCCGAACCCCGCGACGACTAGCGGGAAATGGAGTGAGACCCAGTACTTC.

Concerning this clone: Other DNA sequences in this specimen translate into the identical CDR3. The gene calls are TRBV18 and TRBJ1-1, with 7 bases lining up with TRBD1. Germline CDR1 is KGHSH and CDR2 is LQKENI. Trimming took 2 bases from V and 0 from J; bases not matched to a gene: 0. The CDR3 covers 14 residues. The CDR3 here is CASSPDRVNTEAFF. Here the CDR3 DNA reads TGTGCCAGCTCACCAGACAGGGTGAACACTGAAGCTTTCTTT.

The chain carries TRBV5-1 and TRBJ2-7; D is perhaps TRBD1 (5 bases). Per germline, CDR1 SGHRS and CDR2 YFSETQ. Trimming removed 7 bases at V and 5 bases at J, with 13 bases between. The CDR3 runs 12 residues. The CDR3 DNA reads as TGCGCCAGCGGCGCAGGGAACCACGAGCAGTACTTC. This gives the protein CASGAGNHEQYF.